This T cell receptor (beta chain) was recorded in a study of T cells expressing NK-cell markers. There are 16 residues in the CDR3. CDR1 is MNHEY and CDR2 is SVGEGT in the germline V gene. Following a re-call of the 5' RACE reads, TCRdb has one entry per CDR3 protein and lacks DNA. This sample contains about 550,000 distinct CDR3 sequences. Sequencing was carried out using blood T cells: a sorted CD56 or NKG2C T cell subset, CD4+ or CD8+ T cells, or bulk PBMC T cells (not recorded which). The chain links TRBV6-2 or TRBV6-3 to TRBJ1-4; as DNA is missing, the TRBD1 call by TCRdb cannot be tested. This TCR was recovered from a man aged 18 to 29 in good health. CDR3 sequence: CASSYFARDQEEKLFF.